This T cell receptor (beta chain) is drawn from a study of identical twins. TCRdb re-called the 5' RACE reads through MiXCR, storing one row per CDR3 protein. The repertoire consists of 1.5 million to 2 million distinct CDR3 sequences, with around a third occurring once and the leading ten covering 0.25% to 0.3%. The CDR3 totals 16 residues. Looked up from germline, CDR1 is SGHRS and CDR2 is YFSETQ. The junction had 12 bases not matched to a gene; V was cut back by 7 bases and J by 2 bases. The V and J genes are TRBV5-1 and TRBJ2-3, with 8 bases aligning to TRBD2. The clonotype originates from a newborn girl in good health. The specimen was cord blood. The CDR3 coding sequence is TGCGCCAGCGTTGGGTGGCCGGGACTAGTCACAGATACGCAGTATTTT. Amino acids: CASVGWPGLVTDTQYF.